This T cell receptor beta chain was recovered during a study of vaccination and CD4 T cells after COVID-19. Study details: Convalescent patients, SARS-CoV-2 positive by nasal swab PCR, comprised roughly ten mild cases and one severe case. Taking of post-vaccine samples occurred a median approximately 76 days after dose two (range 14 to 241).

The assay that was used to sequence DNA from cultured CD4+ T cells was the Oncomine TCR Beta short-read assay. DNA came from CD4+ T cells after culture. TCRdb reprocessed the PCR reads via MiXCR and lists one record per CDR3 protein. The table includes approximately 9,000 distinct CDR3 sequences, 66% detected once. Stated treatment: roughly 10-day PBMC culture with coronavirus spike peptide pools or control peptides (ViraFEST assay). As regards this clonotype: No antigen is known for it.

Trimming removed 5 bases at V and 6 bases at J, with 6 bases between. The germline V gene has CDR1 MNHNS and CDR2 SASEGT. The CDR3 sequence is 11 residues long. The V call is TRBV6-1, the J call TRBJ2-3; no clear D gene. The sequenced material came from CD4+ T cells from blood, cultured in vitro. The clonotype was recovered from a human donor who had recovered from COVID-19. The CDR3: CASSPLDTQYF. CDR3 DNA sequence: TGTGCCAGCAGTCCTCTTGATACGCAGTATTTT.